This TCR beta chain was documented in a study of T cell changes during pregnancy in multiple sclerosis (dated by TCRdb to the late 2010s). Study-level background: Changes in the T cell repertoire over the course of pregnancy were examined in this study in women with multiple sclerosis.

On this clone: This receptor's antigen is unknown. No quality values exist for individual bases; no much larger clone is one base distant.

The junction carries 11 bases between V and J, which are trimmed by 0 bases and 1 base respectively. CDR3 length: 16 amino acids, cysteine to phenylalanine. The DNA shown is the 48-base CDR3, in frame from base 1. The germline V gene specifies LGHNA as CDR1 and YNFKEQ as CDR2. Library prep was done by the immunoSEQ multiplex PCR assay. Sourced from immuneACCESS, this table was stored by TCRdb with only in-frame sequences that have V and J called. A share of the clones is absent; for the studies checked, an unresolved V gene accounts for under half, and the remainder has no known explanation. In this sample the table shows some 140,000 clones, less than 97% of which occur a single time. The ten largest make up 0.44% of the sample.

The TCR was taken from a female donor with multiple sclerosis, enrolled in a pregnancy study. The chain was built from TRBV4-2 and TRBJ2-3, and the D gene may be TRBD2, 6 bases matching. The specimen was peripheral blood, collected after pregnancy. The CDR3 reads CASSQERASGTDTQYF. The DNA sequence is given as TGTGCCAGCAGCCAAGAACGGGCTAGCGGCACAGATACGCAGTATTTT.